These 15 T cell receptor beta chains share one sample of origin, sequenced in a study of patients and donors after allogeneic stem cell transplantation (dated by TCRdb to the early 2020s). Library prep was done by RT-PCR. Sequencing took place on a NextSeq 550. In TCRdb, the public reads were trimmed at Q25 with fastp and aligned with MiXCR, with productive beta chains retained. Duplicate CDR3 protein sequences are folded into a single record with the most common DNA and genes. The sample has 900,000 to 1,000,000 distinct CDR3 sequences on record, more than 15% of them singletons. The top ten hold about 6% of the sample. The sample comprised blood, either unsorted or a sorted T cell fraction (not recorded which). The origin of the receptors is a human donor who was either an allogeneic HSCT recipient or a stem cell or donor lymphocyte infusion donor (not recorded which). It is not recorded whose cells these are; they may come from a transplant donor.

This clonotype was detected only a few times. The chain couples TRBV11-2 to TRBJ2-1; 9 nucleotides match TRBD2. The CDR3 consists of 15 residues. Germline lookup yields CDR1 SGHAT and CDR2 FQNNGV. J gave up 6 bases and V 4 bases, and 7 bases lay outside the gene matches. The CDR3 DNA reads TGTGCCAGCAGCTCCGGACTAGCGAGGGGCAATGAGCAGTTCTTC. It is translated as CASSSGLARGNEQFF.

A few counts support this clonotype. The V and J genes are TRBV5-1 and TRBJ2-5; 7 positions match TRBD1. After removal of 3 bases from V and 5 bases from J, the junction contained 10 bases not matched to a gene. Germline CDR1 reads SGHRS; CDR2 reads YFSETQ. The CDR3 totals 15 residues. The CDR3 sequence is CASSSTGNFGETQYF. The DNA of the CDR3 is TGCGCCAGCAGCTCGACAGGGAATTTCGGGGAGACCCAGTACTTC.

The rearrangement links TRBV9 to TRBJ2-1, with 11 bases fitting TRBD2. V trimming: 0 bases; J trimming: 6 bases; junction bases outside the gene matches: 11. From germline, CDR1 is SGDLS and CDR2 YYNGEE. The CDR3 consists of 18 residues. CDR3 residues: CASSVEGLAGGPSNEQFF. As DNA, the CDR3 is TGTGCCAGCAGCGTAGAGGGGTTAGCGGGAGGGCCTTCCAATGAGCAGTTCTTC.

This clonotype was detected a few times. The chain uses TRBV12-3 or TRBV12-4 and TRBJ2-4; the D gene could be TRBD1 or TRBD2 (6 bases each). V gave up 8 bases and J gave up 8 bases, with 10 bases separating them. The CDR3 is made up of 11 amino acids. CDR3 loop: CASLRGDIQYF. CDR3 nucleotide sequence: TGTGCCAGCTTGAGGGGGGACATTCAGTACTTC.

The rearrangement uses TRBV6-2 or TRBV6-3 and TRBJ2-1; TRBD2 might be the D (6 bases). From germline, CDR1 is MNHEY and CDR2 SVGEGT. V gave up 6 bases and J gave up 5 bases, with 17 bases separating them. The CDR3 is 15 amino acids. The CDR3 here is CASSKWGVLNNEQFF. CDR3 sequence (DNA): TGTGCCAGCAGCAAATGGGGGGTGCTGAACAATGAGCAGTTCTTC.

This clonotype was seen more than once but under ten times. The V call is TRBV5-1, the J call TRBJ1-1, with TRBD1 as a possible D gene (5 bases). V lost 4 bases and J lost 1, with 17 bases in between. There are 16 residues in the CDR3. The germline CDR1 and CDR2 sequences are SGHRS and YFSETQ. This CDR3 reads CASSPETGRQNTEAFF. CDR3 bases: TGCGCCAGCAGCCCGGAAACGGGACGCCAGAACACTGAAGCTTTCTTT.

This clonotype came up a few times. CDR3 protein: CASSGGAVLDYGYTF. The DNA for the CDR3 is TGCGCCAGCAGCGGGGGTGCAGTATTGGACTATGGCTACACCTTC. This rearrangement joins TRBV5-1 to TRBJ1-2, with D perhaps matching TRBD1 (5 bases). The CDR3 length is 15 residues. Trimming removed 4 bases from V and 3 bases from J, with 16 bases in between. Germline V gene data show CDR1 as SGHRS and CDR2 as YFSETQ.

The chain uses TRBV20-1 and TRBJ2-7; a possible D gene is TRBD2 (5 bases). CDR1 is DFQATT and CDR2 is SNEGSKA in the germline V gene (reference sequence). The germline V and J ends were trimmed by 6 bases and 3 bases, with 12 bases remaining between them. The CDR3 loop spans 12 amino acids. The CDR3 sequence: CSAQLEVYEQYF. In nucleotides, the CDR3 is TGCAGTGCCCAACTAGAGGTCTACGAGCAGTACTTC.

Only a few counts were recorded for this clonotype. The chain combines TRBV4-1 with TRBJ2-7; D is unresolved. The CDR3 totals 12 residues. Germline values: CDR1 MGHRA, CDR2 YSYEKL. Deletions cut 2 bases from V and 4 bases from J, with 6 bases between. The CDR3 region is CASSQNRYEQYF. DNA of the CDR3: TGCGCCAGCAGCCAAAATCGATACGAGCAGTACTTC.

The chain joins TRBV5-1 to TRBJ2-6; TRBD1 agrees at 7 bases. V lost 4 bases to trimming and J lost 0 bases; unmatched junction nucleotides: 4. Germline lookup yields CDR1 SGHRS and CDR2 YFSETQ. The CDR3 extends over 16 amino acids. CDR3 in DNA: TGCGCCAGCAGCCCAACAGGGGACTCTGGGGCCAACGTCCTGACTTTC. This sequence encodes CASSPTGDSGANVLTF.

The chain employs TRBV29-1 and TRBJ2-7; D assignment may be TRBD1 or TRBD2 (5 bases each). The CDR3 sequence is 13 residues long. Trimming took 7 bases from V and 3 from J, leaving 16 bases between them. The germline V gene has CDR1 SQVTM and CDR2 ANQGSEA. DNA of the CDR3: TGCAGCGCTCGGGACCGATATGACTACGAGCAGTACTTC. Protein: CSARDRYDYEQYF.

This clonotype has more than one count but fewer than ten. The chain is built from TRBV2 and TRBJ2-6; 7 bases line up with TRBD1. CDR1 is SNHLY, CDR2 FYNNEI, per germline. The CDR3 spans 18 residues. J was trimmed by 0 bases and V by 3 bases; bases with no gene match: 8. DNA of the CDR3: TGTGCCAGCAGTGATGAGGGACAGCGTCCCTCTGGGGCCAACGTCCTGACTTTC. It encodes CASSDEGQRPSGANVLTF.

The genes are TRBV4-2 and TRBJ2-2, with 7 bases lining up with TRBD2. The V gene end was trimmed by 2 bases and the J gene end by 14 bases; junction bases not matched to a gene: 8. The CDR3 is made up of 13 amino acids. From germline, CDR1 is LGHNA and CDR2 YNFKEQ. CDR3 nucleotide sequence: TGTGCCAGCAGCCAACGCCGGGGCGGGGGTCTGTTTTTT. This sequence encodes CASSQRRGGGLFF.

Only a few counts were recorded for this clonotype. The genes are TRBV13 and TRBJ2-3; D gene unclear. V lost 5 bases and J lost 3, with 15 bases in between. The length of the CDR3 is 15 residues. Per germline, CDR1 PRHDT and CDR2 FYEKMQ (reference sequence). The CDR3 loop reads CASSPGPPATDTQYF. The DNA for the CDR3 is TGTGCCAGCAGCCCAGGACCTCCGGCGACAGATACGCAGTATTTT.

This clonotype was seen repeatedly, ten times or more. The rearrangement uses TRBV2 and TRBJ2-1; D is ambiguous. Germline values: CDR1 SNHLY, CDR2 FYNNEI. Trimming removed 2 bases from V and 2 bases from J, with 10 bases in between. This CDR3 has 15 residues. The CDR3 DNA sequence: TGTGCCAGCAGTGAAAGCCCTGTAACCTACAATGAGCAGTTCTTC. Residues: CASSESPVTYNEQFF.